Listed below are T cell receptor beta chains from one sample, sequenced in a study of blood T cell repertoires in COVID-19. Assay used: immunoSEQ multiplex PCR; TCRdb lists only in-frame clones, some missing. Here the sample spans fewer than 400,000 clones, around 90% being singletons. Sample: PBMCs or T cells enriched from blood (not recorded which). The source is a man aged 55 to 70 who had recovered from COVID-19. CDR3s include the opening cysteine and the closing phenylalanine or tryptophan. D genes are given only for firm matches. Clone size is not always given. Where it is, it says once, few, many or a class for expanded clones.

TGTGCCAGCACCCAGAGGGGGGGGGTTAACACTGAAGCTTTCTTT,CASTQRGGVNTEAFF,TRBJ1-1,TRBV6-5,.,.
TGTGCCAGCAGTTTCATCGGCAGGGGCACTGAAGCTTTCTTT,CASSFIGRGTEAFF,TRBJ1-1,TRBV28,.,few
TGTGCCAGCAGTTCCGCTCGACAGGGTTCTAACTATGGCTACACCTTC,CASSSARQGSNYGYTF,TRBJ1-2,TRBV6-2/TRBV6-3,TRBD1,.
TGTGCCAGCAAGGGGACTAGCGGGAGAGAATCCTACGAGCAGTACTTC,CASKGTSGRESYEQYF,TRBJ2-7,TRBV2,TRBD2,.
TGTGCCAGTAGTTCACTAGCGGGGGAAGAGACTCAGTACTTC,CASSSLAGEETQYF,TRBJ2-5,TRBV19,TRBD2,.
TGTGCCAGCAGTTTTTACAGGACTGAAGCTTTCTTT,CASSFYRTEAFF,TRBJ1-1,TRBV12-3/TRBV12-4,.,.
TGTGCCAGCAGCCGGGACAGGTTAGATGAAAAACTGTTTTTT,CASSRDRLDEKLFF,TRBJ1-4,TRBV6-6,TRBD1,.
TGTGCCAGCAGTTTAATATGGCAGGGAGGACGTAGGAGCAATCAGCCCCAGCATTTT,CASSLIWQGGRRSNQPQHF,TRBJ1-5,TRBV28,.,.
TGTGCCAGCACCGATTACAGAGGGACAGGGGTTCAGTACTTC,CASTDYRGTGVQYF,TRBJ2-7,TRBV6-5,TRBD1,.
TGTGCCAGCAGCGCGGGACAGCAGTCCCCCTCTGGAAACACCATATATTTT,CASSAGQQSPSGNTIYF,TRBJ1-3,TRBV9,TRBD1,.
TGTGCCAGCAGTGACCAGGCGAACACTGAAGCTTTCTTT,CASSDQANTEAFF,TRBJ1-1,TRBV6-1,.,few
TGTGCCAGCAGCTTGTCGGGGGGGACAGATACGCAGTATTTT,CASSLSGGTDTQYF,TRBJ2-3,TRBV5-5,TRBD2,.
TGCGCCAGCAGCCAAGGGACTCTTTCGGACTATTTCACCGGGGAGCTGTTTTTT,CASSQGTLSDYFTGELFF,TRBJ2-2,TRBV4-1,.,.
TGTGCCAGCTCACCAAGGACAGGAAACACCGGGGAGCTGTTTTTT,CASSPRTGNTGELFF,TRBJ2-2,TRBV18,TRBD1,few
TGTGCCATCAGTGGACTAGCGGGAGAGGGTGAGCAGTTCTTC,CAISGLAGEGEQFF,TRBJ2-1,TRBV10-3,TRBD2,.
TGTGCCAGCAGCTCCGGACTAGCGGGAGTTGAGCAGTTCTTC,CASSSGLAGVEQFF,TRBJ2-1,TRBV11-3,TRBD2,.